One T cell receptor beta chain is described in this entry. Antigen unknown. The CDR3 consists of 17 residues. The J segment lost 1 base and the V segment lost 4 bases, leaving 10 bases of the junction unmatched. From germline, CDR1 is SGHVS and CDR2 FQNEAQ. Assay used: immunoSEQ multiplex PCR; TCRdb lists only in-frame clones, some missing. The sample has approximately 100,000 clones; approximately 78% are singletons. The sample comes from a study of radiotherapy plus CTLA-4 blockade in lung cancer. Study summary: Objective responses emerged in 15% to 20% of patients, and 31% attained disease control.

Focal radiation and CTLA-4 blockade (ipilimumab) were tested in chemo-refractory metastatic non-small-cell lung cancer patients. Study outcomes and limitations: Radiotherapy with ipilimumab was followed by blood expansion of tumor-derived clones. Together with interferon-beta, which increased in serum after radiation, early dynamic changes in blood T cell clones were reportedly the best predictors of response.

The source is a human donor with non-small cell lung cancer who had a partial response to radiotherapy plus ipilimumab. The chain couples TRBV7-8 to TRBJ1-5; TRBD1 aligns across 7 bases. The sample was peripheral blood, taken from a patient treated with radiotherapy plus ipilimumab. This chain's CDR3 is CASSSGQGVGSNQPQHF. CDR3 nucleotides: TGTGCCAGCAGCTCGGGGCAGGGGGTTGGGAGCAATCAGCCCCAGCATTTT.